Listed below are T cell receptor beta chains from one sample, sequenced in a study of PD-1 blockade in classical Hodgkin lymphoma. The table came from immunoSEQ multiplex PCR; TCRdb's copy has only in-frame clones and leaves some out. The sample lists about 20,000 clones, roughly 77% occurring once. The sample was peripheral blood mononuclear cells (PBMCs), taken before the fourth cycle of nivolumab. These receptors were obtained from a human donor with classical Hodgkin lymphoma. The CDR3 runs from the conserved cysteine through the conserved F or W. D genes are given only for firm matches. Only part of the rows carry a size: once, few, many, or a class if the clone is expanded.

j_call v_call d_call clone_size cdr3_aa cdr3_nt
TRBJ2-3 TRBV15 . . CATSRDQGAGGADTQYF TGTGCCACCAGCAGAGATCAGGGGGCGGGGGGCGCAGATACGCAGTATTTT
TRBJ2-3 TRBV28 . . CASSGEGIGNADTQYF TGTGCCAGCAGTGGAGAGGGGATAGGTAACGCAGATACGCAGTATTTT
TRBJ2-2 TRBV18 . . CASSPRGELFF TGTGCCAGCTCCCCCCGGGGGGAGCTGTTTTTT
TRBJ2-3 TRBV19 TRBD2 once CASSMASGSANTDTQYF TGTGCCAGTAGTATGGCTAGCGGGAGTGCCAACACAGATACGCAGTATTTT
TRBJ1-1 TRBV10-3 TRBD1 . CAISESRGQNTEAFF TGTGCCATCAGTGAGTCGAGGGGGCAGAACACTGAAGCTTTCTTT
TRBJ1-5 TRBV10-3 . . CAISAGDNQPQHF TGTGCCATCAGTGCCGGGGACAATCAGCCCCAGCATTTT
TRBJ2-3 TRBV28 . . CASSLWDTTSDTQYF TGTGCCAGCAGTTTATGGGACACCACGTCGGATACGCAGTATTTT
TRBJ2-7 TRBV28 TRBD1 . CASSLAGQDSYEQYF TGTGCCAGCAGTTTGGCGGGACAGGACTCCTACGAGCAGTACTTC
TRBJ2-1 TRBV5-5 TRBD2 few CASSLVAGEHNEQFF TGTGCCAGCAGCTTGGTTGCGGGAGAACACAATGAGCAGTTCTTC
TRBJ1-2 TRBV6-6 . . CASSQGSANYGYTF TGTGCCAGCAGCCAGGGGAGCGCTAACTATGGCTACACCTTC
TRBJ2-2 TRBV5-1 . . CASSAGTGWTGELFF TGCGCCAGCAGCGCCGGTACAGGGTGGACCGGGGAGCTGTTTTTT
TRBJ1-2 TRBV5-1 TRBD1 . CASTTIGGSHNYGYTF TGCGCCAGCACCACCATAGGGGGCTCGCATAACTATGGCTACACCTTC
TRBJ1-3 TRBV29-1 . . CSVEDLKAPNSGNTIYF TGCAGCGTTGAAGACCTGAAAGCCCCGAACTCTGGAAACACCATATATTTT
TRBJ1-3 TRBV9 . . CASSGGSSGNTIYF TGTGCCAGCAGCGGAGGGAGCTCTGGAAACACCATATATTTT
TRBJ2-1 TRBV28 TRBD1 once CATKRTGYNEQFF TGTGCCACCAAAAGGACAGGCTACAATGAGCAGTTCTTC
TRBJ1-5 TRBV6-4 . once CASINQPQHF TGTGCCAGCATTAATCAGCCCCAGCATTTT
TRBJ1-3 TRBV19 TRBD1 once CASSRGGAGNTIYF TGTGCCAGTAGTCGAGGGGGCGCTGGAAACACCATATATTTT
TRBJ2-3 TRBV9 TRBD2 . CASSGKAGGYTDTQYF TGTGCCAGCAGCGGCAAAGCGGGGGGATACACAGATACGCAGTATTTT
TRBJ2-1 TRBV11-2 . . CASSLDRFEQFF TGTGCCAGCAGCTTAGATCGATTTGAGCAGTTCTTC
TRBJ2-3 TRBV5-4 . . CASSLFLTDTQYF TGTGCCAGCAGCTTATTCCTGACAGATACGCAGTATTTT
TRBJ2-1 TRBV5-1 TRBD2 . CASSSNGLAEGQFF TGCGCCAGCAGCTCAAACGGACTAGCAGAGGGGCAGTTCTTC
TRBJ2-5 TRBV7-2 TRBD2 . CASSFPGLAAQETQYF TGTGCCAGCAGCTTCCCGGGACTAGCGGCTCAAGAGACCCAGTACTTC
TRBJ2-5 TRBV5-1 . . CASSLPEETQYF TGCGCCAGCAGCTTGCCGGAAGAGACCCAGTACTTC
TRBJ2-3 TRBV7-8 TRBD2 once CASSTSGTDTQYF TGTGCCAGCAGCACTAGCGGCACAGATACGCAGTATTTT
TRBJ2-1 TRBV7-2 TRBD2 . CASHRSGRGGEFF TGTGCCAGTCACCGGAGCGGGAGGGGAGGGGAGTTCTTC
TRBJ1-2 TRBV10-2 TRBD1 . CATLPGGGYGYTF TGCGCCACCCTCCCAGGGGGTGGCTATGGCTACACCTTC
TRBJ1-2 TRBV19 . . CASSFLGALNGYTF TGTGCCAGTAGTTTTCTGGGGGCTTTGAATGGCTACACCTTC
TRBJ1-2 TRBV28 . few CASSSLQSTEGYTF TGTGCCAGCAGTTCCCTGCAATCCACGGAAGGCTACACCTTC
TRBJ2-1 TRBV27 TRBD1 once CASSTTGFFFNEQFF TGTGCCAGCAGTACGACAGGGTTTTTTTTTAATGAGCAGTTCTTC
TRBJ2-1 TRBV7-9 . . CASSQPGLPTNEQFF TGTGCCAGCAGCCAGCCGGGACTCCCAACCAATGAGCAGTTCTTC
TRBJ1-4 TRBV5-5 . . CASSRDPGTEKLFF TGTGCCAGCAGCCGAGATCCAGGAACTGAAAAACTGTTTTTT
TRBJ2-3 TRBV11-2 . . CASSSRAVWGTDTQYF TGTGCCAGCAGCTCTAGGGCAGTTTGGGGCACAGATACGCAGTATTTT
TRBJ2-3 TRBV6-6 . . CASGYPTTDTQYF TGTGCCAGCGGGTATCCGACCACAGATACGCAGTATTTT
TRBJ1-1 TRBV6-5 . once CASSYNLEGPPGAFF TGTGCCAGCAGTTACAACCTCGAGGGGCCGCCGGGAGCTTTCTTT
TRBJ2-3 TRBV10-3 TRBD2 . CAIRGTSGGSSTDTQYF TGTGCCATCAGAGGGACTAGCGGGGGTTCTAGCACAGATACGCAGTATTTT
TRBJ2-3 TRBV7-9 . . CASSPGSSDTQYF TGTGCCAGCAGCCCTGGGTCTTCGGATACGCAGTATTTT
TRBJ2-5 TRBV5-4 TRBD2 . CASSPGGRGTQYF TGTGCCAGCAGCCCGGGAGGGAGGGGGACCCAGTACTTC
TRBJ1-5 TRBV6-6 TRBD1 few CASGDRLSNQPQHF TGTGCCTCCGGGGACAGGTTGAGCAATCAGCCCCAGCATTTT
TRBJ2-5 TRBV19 . . CASSIGSGMGVETQYF TGTGCCAGTAGTATTGGATCGGGAATGGGAGTCGAGACCCAGTACTTC
TRBJ1-5 TRBV4-1 . . CASSQETPGGFNQPQHF TGCGCCAGCAGCCAAGAGACCCCCGGGGGCTTCAATCAGCCCCAGCATTTT
TRBJ1-6 TRBV7-3 . . CASSYGTGYNSPLHF TGTGCCAGCAGCTACGGGACGGGTTATAATTCACCCCTCCACTTT
TRBJ1-2 TRBV9 . . CASSVGGDYGYTF TGTGCCAGCAGCGTCGGAGGAGACTATGGCTACACCTTC
TRBJ1-2 TRBV29-1 . . CSTSPLLYGYTF TGCAGCACCTCGCCCCTTCTCTATGGCTACACCTTC
TRBJ1-5 TRBV4-3 . . CASSQWVEGINQPQHF TGCGCCAGCAGCCAATGGGTCGAGGGAATAAATCAGCCCCAGCATTTT
TRBJ1-6 TRBV27 . once CASSFSYNSPLHF TGTGCCAGCAGTTTCTCCTATAATTCACCCCTCCACTTT
TRBJ2-7 TRBV6-6 TRBD2 . CASRGSGSHYEQYF TGTGCCAGCCGAGGGAGCGGGAGCCACTACGAGCAGTACTTC
TRBJ2-3 TRBV19 TRBD2 . CASRPRGLAGADTQYF TGTGCCAGTAGACCTCGGGGACTAGCGGGCGCAGATACGCAGTATTTT
TRBJ2-1 TRBV29-1 . once CSVDGLMVPGNEQFF TGCAGCGTTGATGGTCTGATGGTGCCCGGCAATGAGCAGTTCTTC
TRBJ1-3 TRBV6-6 . . CASSYEYSSGNTIYF TGTGCCAGCAGTTACGAGTACAGCTCTGGAAACACCATATATTTT
TRBJ2-5 TRBV7-2 . . CASSLPRQQETQYF TGTGCCAGCAGCTTACCCCGCCAGCAAGAGACCCAGTACTTC
TRBJ2-7 TRBV5-4 TRBD1 . CASSSDRADEQYF TGTGCCAGCAGTTCTGACAGGGCCGACGAGCAGTACTTC
TRBJ2-1 TRBV27 . . CASSLVGNEQFF TGTGCCAGCAGTTTAGTTGGCAATGAGCAGTTCTTC
TRBJ1-1 TRBV28 . . CASSSPRAGVNTEAFF TGTGCCAGCAGTTCTCCGAGGGCAGGGGTAAACACTGAAGCTTTCTTT
TRBJ1-1 TRBV6-1 . . CASSEPGRGNTEAFF TGTGCCAGCAGTGAACCGGGACGGGGGAACACTGAAGCTTTCTTT
TRBJ1-3 TRBV19 . . CASSMTTFSGNTIYF TGTGCCAGTAGTATGACAACCTTCTCTGGAAACACCATATATTTT